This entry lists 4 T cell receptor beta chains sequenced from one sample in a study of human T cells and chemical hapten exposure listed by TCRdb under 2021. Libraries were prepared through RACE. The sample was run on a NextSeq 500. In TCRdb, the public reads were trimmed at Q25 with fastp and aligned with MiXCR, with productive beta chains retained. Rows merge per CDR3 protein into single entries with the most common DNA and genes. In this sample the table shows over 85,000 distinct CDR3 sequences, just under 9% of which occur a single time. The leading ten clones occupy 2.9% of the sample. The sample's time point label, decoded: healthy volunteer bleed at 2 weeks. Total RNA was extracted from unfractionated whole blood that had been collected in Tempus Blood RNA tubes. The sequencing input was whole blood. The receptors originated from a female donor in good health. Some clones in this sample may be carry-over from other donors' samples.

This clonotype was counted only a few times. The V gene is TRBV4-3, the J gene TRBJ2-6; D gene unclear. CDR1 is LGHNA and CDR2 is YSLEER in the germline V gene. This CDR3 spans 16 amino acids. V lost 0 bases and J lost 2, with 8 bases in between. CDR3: CASSQDSRAGANVLTF. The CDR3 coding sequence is TGCGCCAGCAGCCAAGACTCCCGTGCTGGGGCCAACGTCCTGACTTTC.

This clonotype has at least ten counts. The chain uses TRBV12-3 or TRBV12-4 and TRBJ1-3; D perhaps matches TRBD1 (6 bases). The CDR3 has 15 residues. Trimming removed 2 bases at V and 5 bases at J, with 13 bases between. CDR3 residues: CASSLSWQGRNTIYF. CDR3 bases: TGTGCCAGCAGTTTAAGCTGGCAGGGGAGAAACACCATATATTTT.

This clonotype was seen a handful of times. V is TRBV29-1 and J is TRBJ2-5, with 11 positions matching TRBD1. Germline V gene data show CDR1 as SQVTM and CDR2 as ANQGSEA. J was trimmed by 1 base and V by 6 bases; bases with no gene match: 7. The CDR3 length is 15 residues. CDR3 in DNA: TGCAGCGTGACACCGGACAGGGGGCCCCAAGAGACCCAGTACTTC. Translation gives CSVTPDRGPQETQYF.

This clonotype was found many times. The CDR3 DNA is TGCGCCAGCAGCGGAGGGGGCGGGACAGATACGCAGTATTTT. This codes for CASSGGGGTDTQYF. This sequence joins TRBV5-1 and TRBJ2-3; D possibly corresponds to TRBD1 (7 bases). The CDR3 loop spans 14 amino acids. Germline V gene data show CDR1 as SGHRS and CDR2 as YFSETQ. With 4 bases removed from V and 3 bases from J, the gap between germline ends came to 12 bases.